This is a list of T cell receptor beta chains from one sample in a study of T-cell reconstitution after alpha-beta-depleted transplantation in children. TCRdb used MiXCR to reprocess the PCR reads, holding one entry per CDR3 protein. The table has about 500,000 distinct CDR3 sequences, around a third seen once. Sequenced material: PBMCs from the stem cell graft donor, taken from the stem cell graft. These receptors were taken from a human donor who donated a stem cell graft to a child with aplastic anemia. Each CDR3 is given without its conserved first and last residue. Each record gives: V gene, CDR3 protein.

v_call: TRBV7-3; cdr3_aa: ASSPGLATGELF
v_call: TRBV27; cdr3_aa: ASSLSRVAVSSYNEQF
v_call: TRBV6-5; cdr3_aa: ASSYEAGGQPQH
v_call: TRBV6-5; cdr3_aa: ASSYSGGTQY
v_call: TRBV15; cdr3_aa: ATSRGVQGIKNTEAF
v_call: TRBV19; cdr3_aa: ASGWGAGGYT
v_call: TRBV20-1; cdr3_aa: SARDQGRNTEAF
v_call: TRBV5-1; cdr3_aa: ASTSMTGGARSEAF
v_call: TRBV5-1; cdr3_aa: ASRSAGTDYGYT
v_call: TRBV4-3; cdr3_aa: ASSQEWTYYNEQF
v_call: TRBV20-1; cdr3_aa: SARPASGGRDTQY
v_call: TRBV4-3; cdr3_aa: ASSQDAVGRASGMNEQF
v_call: TRBV2; cdr3_aa: ASWKRESDEQF
v_call: TRBV7-6; cdr3_aa: ASSSFLGLSYEHY
v_call: TRBV10-3; cdr3_aa: AISETGNGYT
v_call: TRBV20-1; cdr3_aa: SARDQGAEETQY
v_call: TRBV5-4; cdr3_aa: ASSLGQGTAYEQY
v_call: TRBV6-1; cdr3_aa: ASSELMGGQVYNEQF
v_call: TRBV5-1; cdr3_aa: ASSLDSARDTQY
v_call: TRBV29-1; cdr3_aa: SVKIPGLVAGNTEAF
v_call: TRBV4-2; cdr3_aa: ASSQVGQLGTEAF
v_call: TRBV30; cdr3_aa: AWSRLASGSSYEQY
v_call: TRBV19; cdr3_aa: ASSIDLRGSGYT
v_call: TRBV6-2/TRBV6-3; cdr3_aa: ASSYSGRSGSPLH
v_call: TRBV9; cdr3_aa: ASSVGQGANYGYT
v_call: TRBV5-1; cdr3_aa: ASSLGGNRGLAGVNEQF
v_call: TRBV28; cdr3_aa: ASSGPGQGLYEQY
v_call: TRBV7-2; cdr3_aa: ASSLAQGAKNEQF
v_call: TRBV6-6; cdr3_aa: ASLSRTGDGYT
v_call: TRBV5-1; cdr3_aa: ASSFQTETEAF
v_call: TRBV4-1; cdr3_aa: ASSPGNRGGWGGTDTQY
v_call: TRBV7-2; cdr3_aa: ASSLARVSGEQF
v_call: TRBV20-1; cdr3_aa: SARDWTVSYNEQF
v_call: TRBV7-8; cdr3_aa: ASSLGGGRDTGELF
v_call: TRBV15; cdr3_aa: ATKTGQTLGTQY
v_call: TRBV29-1; cdr3_aa: SVVQGNEQF
v_call: TRBV5-1; cdr3_aa: ASRDRDVGDTEAF
v_call: TRBV12-3/TRBV12-4; cdr3_aa: ASRMPGAGANVLT
v_call: TRBV18; cdr3_aa: ASSEGSGGNQPQH
v_call: TRBV5-1; cdr3_aa: ASSLGDSVRTDTQY
v_call: TRBV28; cdr3_aa: ASSYTRTSGNEQF
v_call: TRBV5-4; cdr3_aa: ASSSGVQETQY
v_call: TRBV5-5; cdr3_aa: ASSLRAAVGQPQH
v_call: TRBV7-2; cdr3_aa: ASSALTVSEAF
v_call: TRBV6-5; cdr3_aa: ASSYMGGDTEAF
v_call: TRBV11-2; cdr3_aa: ASSLEPGTQPQH
v_call: TRBV7-2; cdr3_aa: ASRYAGGRGYGYT
v_call: TRBV29-1; cdr3_aa: SVETTALNTEAF
v_call: TRBV18; cdr3_aa: ASSLWTDSYEQY
v_call: TRBV28; cdr3_aa: ASGPGQRSYEQY
v_call: TRBV29-1; cdr3_aa: SVTGTATLNTEAF
v_call: TRBV7-7; cdr3_aa: ASSPTGRGETQY